The rows below give T cell receptor beta chains drawn from one sample of a study of identical twins. TCRdb analysed the 5' RACE reads with MiXCR anew, one entry per CDR3 protein. The table includes 420,000 or so distinct CDR3 sequences, about 18% detected once. Sequencing used naive T cells sorted from blood. These receptors were taken from a man over 45 in good health. Each CDR3 is given with its conserved first and last residue. D genes are given only for firm matches. Clone sizes are given selectively: once, few, many, or a class where the clone is expanded.

j_gene,abundance,d_gene,v_gene,CDR3nt,CDR3aa
TRBJ2-7,few,.,TRBV10-3,TGTGCCAATTCCAAAGGGACACCCTCCTACGAGCAGTACTTC,CANSKGTPSYEQYF
TRBJ1-2,many,.,TRBV20-1,TGCAGTGCTAGATCCGGGACGGTTTCCTATGGCTACACCTTC,CSARSGTVSYGYTF
TRBJ2-5,few,TRBD1,TRBV12-3/TRBV12-4,TGTGCCAGCAGCCCCGGACAGGGGGAAAGAGAGACCCAGTACTTC,CASSPGQGERETQYF
TRBJ2-2,.,TRBD2,TRBV12-3/TRBV12-4,TGTGCCAGCAGTTTAGGCAGCGGGGGAGACACCGGGGAGCTGTTTTTT,CASSLGSGGDTGELFF
TRBJ2-7,many,TRBD1,TRBV20-1,TGCAGTGCTAGTAAGACGACAGGGATCTACGAGCAGTACTTC,CSASKTTGIYEQYF
TRBJ2-7,few,.,TRBV20-1,TGCAGTGCTAGAGAACCACTAGCCAGCTACGAGCAGTACTTC,CSAREPLASYEQYF
TRBJ2-1,.,TRBD1,TRBV9,TGTGCCAGCAGCACCCGGGACAGAGAGCAGTTCTTC,CASSTRDREQFF
TRBJ1-1,.,TRBD1,TRBV5-1,TGCGCCAGCAGCAGACAAGACAGGGGCACTGAAGCTTTCTTT,CASSRQDRGTEAFF
TRBJ2-3,few,TRBD1,TRBV28,TGTGCCAGCAGTGTCGGGACAGGACCCACAGATACGCAGTATTTT,CASSVGTGPTDTQYF
TRBJ2-1,many,TRBD2,TRBV5-1,TGCGCCAGCAGCCTCTGGACTAGCGGGAGTCATTCCTACAATGAGCAGTTCTTC,CASSLWTSGSHSYNEQFF
TRBJ2-7,few,TRBD1,TRBV6-1,TGTGCCAGCAGTCGCACCGGGACAGGGAGCGAGCAGTACTTC,CASSRTGTGSEQYF
TRBJ2-5,few,.,TRBV2,TGTGCCAGCAGTGAAAACGTGTCGTTAGGGACCCAGTACTTC,CASSENVSLGTQYF
TRBJ1-1,many,.,TRBV12-3/TRBV12-4,TGTGCCACCCGAAGGACAGCGAGTGAAGCTTTCTTT,CATRRTASEAFF
TRBJ2-2,.,TRBD2,TRBV12-3/TRBV12-4,TGTGCCAGCAGTTCTAGCGGGGGGGCCTGGACCGGGGAGCTGTTTTTT,CASSSSGGAWTGELFF
TRBJ1-1,once,.,TRBV5-5,TGTGCCAGCAGCCCAGGGGTTGTGAACACTGAAGCTTTCTTT,CASSPGVVNTEAFF
TRBJ1-1,.,.,TRBV20-1,TGCAGTGCTAGAGAGAGTAGATACACTGAAGCTTTCTTT,CSARESRYTEAFF
TRBJ2-1,few,.,TRBV28,TGTGCCAGCAGTCAGGCCTACAATGAGCAGTTCTTC,CASSQAYNEQFF
TRBJ1-2,.,TRBD1,TRBV29-1,TGCAGCGTAACCGGGACAGGGTATGGCTACACCTTC,CSVTGTGYGYTF
TRBJ2-7,many,.,TRBV14,TGTGCCAGCAGCGACCCCGGGACTCGAAACCCCTACGAGCAGTACTTC,CASSDPGTRNPYEQYF
TRBJ2-1,few,.,TRBV14,TGTGCCAGCAGCCAAGAACTCCTCTCAGCTACGGGGCTAGTAGAGCAGTTCTTC,CASSQELLSATGLVEQFF
TRBJ2-3,.,.,TRBV10-3,TGTGCCATCAGTGAGTCGAATCTCAACTCGGGGATCACAGATACGCAGTATTTT,CAISESNLNSGITDTQYF
TRBJ2-1,many,TRBD2,TRBV24-1,TGTGCCACCAGTGACCCACTAGCGGGGGGGCTTAATGAGCAGTTCTTC,CATSDPLAGGLNEQFF
TRBJ2-5,.,TRBD1,TRBV20-1,TGCAGTGCTAGAGCGGGTACAGGGGGCGGAGAGACCCAGTACTTC,CSARAGTGGGETQYF
TRBJ2-7,.,.,TRBV10-1,TGCGCCAGCAGTGGGGGGGTAGCCCCCTACGAGCAGTACTTC,CASSGGVAPYEQYF
TRBJ2-5,few,TRBD1,TRBV7-9,TGTGCCAGCAGCTTAGGGGACAGGGTCCAAGAGACCCAGTACTTC,CASSLGDRVQETQYF
TRBJ2-2,.,TRBD1,TRBV3-1,TGTGCCAGCAGCTTTATTGACAGGGGTACCGGGGAGCTGTTTTTT,CASSFIDRGTGELFF
TRBJ2-3,many,TRBD2,TRBV29-1,TGCAGCGTCGCGGGGGGTAGCGGGAGGATAACAGATACGCAGTATTTT,CSVAGGSGRITDTQYF
TRBJ2-5,.,.,TRBV18,TGTGCCAGCTCACCCCGGAGGGAGACCCAGTACTTC,CASSPRRETQYF
TRBJ2-1,.,TRBD2,TRBV10-3,TGTGCCATCAGTGATCGGGGGGGCCGAAATGAGCAGTTCTTC,CAISDRGGRNEQFF
TRBJ1-5,few,.,TRBV4-1,TGCGCCAGCAGTCAGGGTCCCGGGGGCAATCAGCCCCAGCATTTT,CASSQGPGGNQPQHF
TRBJ2-3,many,.,TRBV7-9,TGTGCCAGCAGCTTAGCTCTAGGAGATACGCAGTATTTT,CASSLALGDTQYF
TRBJ2-2,.,.,TRBV2,TGTGCCAGCAGTGAAAGAGCGGGTGGGACCGGGGAGCTGTTTTTT,CASSERAGGTGELFF
TRBJ1-3,few,.,TRBV4-1,TGCGCCAGCAGCCAAGTACCAGGGGCTGGAAACACCATATATTTT,CASSQVPGAGNTIYF
TRBJ1-1,few,.,TRBV20-1,TGCAGTGCGCATAACCTGAACACTGAAGCTTTCTTT,CSAHNLNTEAFF
TRBJ2-7,many,TRBD1,TRBV7-8,TGTGCCAGCAGCTTCCGGGACAGACCCTACGAGCAGTACTTC,CASSFRDRPYEQYF
TRBJ1-3,.,TRBD1,TRBV6-1,TGTGCCAGCAGGCCAACACAGGGGGCTGGAAACACCATATATTTT,CASRPTQGAGNTIYF
TRBJ2-1,few,TRBD2,TRBV29-1,TGCAGCGTTGCCCCGGGGGGGGCCCGCGGTGAGCAGTTCTTC,CSVAPGGARGEQFF
TRBJ2-1,.,.,TRBV20-1,TGCAGTGCTAGAGTCTACTCCTACAATGAGCAGTTCTTC,CSARVYSYNEQFF
TRBJ2-6,.,TRBD2,TRBV10-3,TGTGCCATCAGAGGTGGGACTAGCGGTAACTCTGGGGCCAACGTCCTGACTTTC,CAIRGGTSGNSGANVLTF
TRBJ2-7,few,.,TRBV20-1,TGCAGCTCCTCCCTCGAGAGGGGCGTATCCTACGAGCAGTACTTC,CSSSLERGVSYEQYF
TRBJ1-1,few,TRBD1,TRBV27,TGTGCCAGCAGTTTATCGGTGGAGGGGGCGGGGGCTGAAGCTTTCTTT,CASSLSVEGAGAEAFF
TRBJ2-1,.,TRBD2,TRBV4-3,TGCGCCAGCAGCCAACCCCCGGCGGGAGGCTCCTACAATGAGCAGTTCTTC,CASSQPPAGGSYNEQFF
TRBJ1-6,few,TRBD1,TRBV2,TGTGCCAGCACTTTAGACAGGGTCGGCTCACCCCTCCACTTT,CASTLDRVGSPLHF
TRBJ2-3,many,.,TRBV29-1,TGCAGCGTTCAAACGACAGCAGATACGCAGTATTTT,CSVQTTADTQYF
TRBJ2-1,many,.,TRBV19,TGTGCCAGTCGCCCCGGGGGCCGGGCCGGGGAAGCGTATGAGCAGTTCTTC,CASRPGGRAGEAYEQFF
TRBJ1-4,many,.,TRBV20-1,TGCAGTGCTAGGGAAGATCTAGAACAGGGTGGTGAAAAACTGTTTTTT,CSAREDLEQGGEKLFF
TRBJ2-2,.,TRBD1,TRBV4-1,TGCGCCAGCAGCCAAGCTCCGGGACAGGGGGCCGCGTCCTTCTACACCGGGGAGCTGTTTTTT,CASSQAPGQGAASFYTGELFF
TRBJ2-1,medium-sized,TRBD1,TRBV7-2,TGTGCCAGCAGCTCCGCCTGGACAGGGGGGTATAATGAGCAGTTCTTC,CASSSAWTGGYNEQFF
TRBJ2-7,.,.,TRBV5-6,TGTGCCAGCAGCCCCATCCTAAACAGGGAAATCCACGAGCAGTACTTC,CASSPILNREIHEQYF
TRBJ2-4,few,.,TRBV20-1,TGCAGTGCTAAGACAGGGAGGGGATTGGACATTCAGTACTTC,CSAKTGRGLDIQYF
TRBJ2-1,.,.,TRBV10-3,TGTGCCATCAGCGACCGGGACGGGAGCTCCTACAATGAGCAGTTCTTC,CAISDRDGSSYNEQFF
TRBJ2-7,.,.,TRBV20-1,TGCAGTGCTACGGACTATAAAATTACCTACGAGCAGTACTTC,CSATDYKITYEQYF
TRBJ2-7,few,TRBD1,TRBV20-1,TGCAGTGCTAGAAGCGAACAGGGGGCTTATTTCTACGAGCAGTACTTC,CSARSEQGAYFYEQYF
TRBJ2-1,.,TRBD2,TRBV7-9,TGTGCCAGCAGCTTAGCCCGACTAGCGGAGGGGGAGCAGTTCTTC,CASSLARLAEGEQFF
TRBJ2-7,.,.,TRBV30,TGTACCTGGAGTGTAGGCAGCGGGACAGGAGAGCAGTACTTC,CTWSVGSGTGEQYF